This is a list of T cell receptor beta chains from one sample in a study of shared clonotypes between healthy human individuals. Sequencing was performed with immunoSEQ multiplex PCR; in TCRdb, only in-frame clones are kept and a portion is missing. The table records some 2,100,000 clones, about 92% of them present only once. Sequenced material: naive CD8+ T cells from PBMCs. The receptors come from a man between 18 and 29 years old in good health. Some clones in this sample may be carry-over from other donors' samples. Each CDR3 is given with its conserved first and last residue. A D gene is named only where the DNA matches it firmly. Only some rows state a clone size, as once, few, many or a class for expanded clones.

v_call: TRBV5-6; d_call: .; j_call: TRBJ2-7; clone_size: .; cdr3_aa: CASSLGGGRYEQYF; cdr3_nt: TGTGCCAGCAGCCTAGGGGGAGGGCGCTACGAGCAGTACTTC
v_call: TRBV16; d_call: .; j_call: TRBJ1-5; clone_size: .; cdr3_aa: CASSRGRADSNQPQHF; cdr3_nt: TGTGCCAGCAGCCGAGGTAGGGCGGATAGCAATCAGCCCCAGCATTTT
v_call: TRBV10-3; d_call: TRBD1; j_call: TRBJ1-1; clone_size: .; cdr3_aa: CAISEETGSVMNTEAFF; cdr3_nt: TGTGCCATCAGTGAAGAGACAGGGTCGGTCATGAACACTGAAGCTTTCTTT
v_call: TRBV28; d_call: .; j_call: TRBJ2-5; clone_size: .; cdr3_aa: CASLRAAKETQYF; cdr3_nt: TGTGCCAGCCTGCGTGCCGCGAAAGAGACCCAGTACTTC
v_call: TRBV5-6; d_call: .; j_call: TRBJ2-3; clone_size: .; cdr3_aa: CASSGRDILKVSTDTQYF; cdr3_nt: TGTGCCAGCAGCGGCCGGGACATCCTGAAGGTTAGCACAGATACGCAGTATTTT
v_call: TRBV5-4; d_call: TRBD1; j_call: TRBJ1-2; clone_size: .; cdr3_aa: CASSTGTANYGYTF; cdr3_nt: TGTGCCAGCAGCACCGGGACAGCGAACTATGGCTACACCTTC
v_call: TRBV5-1; d_call: TRBD2; j_call: TRBJ2-3; clone_size: .; cdr3_aa: CASSLAGGPPDTQYF; cdr3_nt: TGCGCCAGTAGCTTAGCGGGAGGGCCCCCAGATACGCAGTATTTT
v_call: TRBV21-1; d_call: .; j_call: TRBJ1-5; clone_size: .; cdr3_aa: CASSVGQPPQPQHF; cdr3_nt: TGTGCCAGCAGCGTCGGCCAGCCCCCTCAGCCCCAGCATTTT
v_call: TRBV9; d_call: .; j_call: TRBJ1-1; clone_size: .; cdr3_aa: CASSRKAQGRDTEAFF; cdr3_nt: TGTGCCAGCAGCCGTAAAGCACAGGGTCGGGACACTGAAGCTTTCTTT
v_call: TRBV11-2; d_call: .; j_call: TRBJ1-2; clone_size: once; cdr3_aa: CASNLYGDYGYTF; cdr3_nt: TGTGCCAGCAACCTCTACGGGGACTATGGCTACACCTTC
v_call: TRBV11-2; d_call: .; j_call: TRBJ2-1; clone_size: .; cdr3_aa: CASSLLTATYPYNEQFF; cdr3_nt: TGTGCCAGCAGCCTCCTAACTGCGACTTACCCCTACAATGAGCAGTTCTTC
v_call: TRBV27; d_call: .; j_call: TRBJ2-1; clone_size: .; cdr3_aa: CASSPGLSTYNEQFF; cdr3_nt: TGTGCCAGCAGTCCGGGACTTTCTACCTACAATGAGCAGTTCTTC
v_call: TRBV28; d_call: .; j_call: TRBJ2-3; clone_size: .; cdr3_aa: CASSFPGDTQYF; cdr3_nt: TGTGCCAGCAGTTTCCCCGGAGATACGCAGTATTTT
v_call: TRBV15; d_call: TRBD2; j_call: TRBJ2-1; clone_size: .; cdr3_aa: CATSGSFAGGPRGEQFF; cdr3_nt: TGTGCCACCAGCGGGAGTTTTGCGGGAGGGCCACGCGGTGAGCAGTTCTTC
v_call: TRBV9; d_call: .; j_call: TRBJ2-1; clone_size: .; cdr3_aa: CASSGPGYNEQFF; cdr3_nt: TGTGCCAGCAGCGGACCGGGCTACAATGAGCAGTTCTTC